This T cell receptor (beta chain) came from a study of blood T cells in healthy people across ages. At the level of the study: Template switching picked up about one barcoded beta molecule for each two T cells.

Sample-barcoded 5' priming and a J-beta primer mix drove a second PCR of roughly 7 to 11 cycles. A template-switch adaptor that had 12 random nucleotides put a tag on each cDNA molecule. A minimum of 3 million CDR3-containing paired-end reads was obtained for each sample. TCRdb redid the calling of the 5' RACE reads with MiXCR, one entry per CDR3 protein. Here the sample spans about 970,000 distinct CDR3 sequences, roughly 47% being singletons. The germline CDR1 and CDR2 sequences are LGHNA and YNFKEQ. Trimming shortened V by 1 base and J by 4 bases, and 11 bases separated the two germline ends. The CDR3 runs 15 residues.

This chain links TRBV4-2 with TRBJ2-1; perhaps TRBD2 as D (5 bases). The clonotype comes from an older woman in good health. The source material was blood. In DNA, the CDR3 is TGTGCCAGCAGCCAAGGGCGGGTTTCGTACAATGAGCAGTTCTTC. The encoded protein is CASSQGRVSYNEQFF.